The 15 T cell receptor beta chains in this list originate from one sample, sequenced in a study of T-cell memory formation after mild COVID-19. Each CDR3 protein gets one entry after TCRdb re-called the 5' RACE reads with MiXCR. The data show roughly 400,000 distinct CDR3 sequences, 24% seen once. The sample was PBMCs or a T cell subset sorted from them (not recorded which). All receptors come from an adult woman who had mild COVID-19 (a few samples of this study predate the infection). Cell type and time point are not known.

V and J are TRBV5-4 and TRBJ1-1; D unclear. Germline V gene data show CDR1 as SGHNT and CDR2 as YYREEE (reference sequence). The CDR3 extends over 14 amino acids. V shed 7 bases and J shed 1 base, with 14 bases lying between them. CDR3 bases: TGTGCCAGCCTACGAGACATAAGGAACACTGAAGCTTTCTTT. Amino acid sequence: CASLRDIRNTEAFF.

This CDR3 reads CSAVRRLDNEQFF. Here the CDR3 DNA reads TGCAGTGCTGTGCGGAGGCTGGACAATGAGCAGTTCTTC. The rearrangement links TRBV20-1 to TRBJ2-1, with D perhaps TRBD2 (5 bases). Germline assignment: CDR1 DFQATT and CDR2 SNEGSKA (reference sequence). V was pared by 5 bases and J by 5 bases, with 13 bases between. This CDR3 is 13 amino acids long.

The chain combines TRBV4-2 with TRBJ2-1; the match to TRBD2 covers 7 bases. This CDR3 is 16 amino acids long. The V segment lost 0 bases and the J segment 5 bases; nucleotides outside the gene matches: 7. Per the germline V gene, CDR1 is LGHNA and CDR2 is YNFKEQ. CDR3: CASSQDRASGNNEQFF. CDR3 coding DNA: TGTGCCAGCAGCCAAGATCGGGCTAGCGGTAACAATGAGCAGTTCTTC.

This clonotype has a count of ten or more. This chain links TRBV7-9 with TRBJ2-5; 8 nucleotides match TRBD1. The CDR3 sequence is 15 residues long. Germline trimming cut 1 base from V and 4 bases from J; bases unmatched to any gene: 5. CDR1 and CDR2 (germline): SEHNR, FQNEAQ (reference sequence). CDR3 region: CASSLGGTGGETQYF. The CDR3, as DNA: TGTGCCAGCAGCTTAGGGGGGACAGGAGGAGAGACCCAGTACTTC.

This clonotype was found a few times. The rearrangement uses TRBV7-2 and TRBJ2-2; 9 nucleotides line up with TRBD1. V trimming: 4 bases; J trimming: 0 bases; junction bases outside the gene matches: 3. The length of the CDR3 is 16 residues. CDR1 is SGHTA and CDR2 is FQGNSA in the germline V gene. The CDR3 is CASSSRTGANTGELFF. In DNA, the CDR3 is TGTGCCAGCAGCTCTCGGACAGGGGCGAACACCGGGGAGCTGTTTTTT. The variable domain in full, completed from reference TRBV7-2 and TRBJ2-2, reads GAGVSQSPSNKVTEKGKDVELRCDPISGHTALYWYRQSLGQGLEFLIYFQGNSAPDKSGLPSDRFSAERTGGSVSTLTIQRTQQEDSAVYLCASSSRTGANTGELFFGEGSRLTVL.

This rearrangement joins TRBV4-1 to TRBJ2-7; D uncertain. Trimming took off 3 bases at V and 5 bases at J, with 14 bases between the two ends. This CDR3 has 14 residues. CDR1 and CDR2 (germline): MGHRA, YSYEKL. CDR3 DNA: TGCGCCAGCAGCCACCATAGTGCGGATGACGAGCAGTACTTC. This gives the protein CASSHHSADDEQYF.

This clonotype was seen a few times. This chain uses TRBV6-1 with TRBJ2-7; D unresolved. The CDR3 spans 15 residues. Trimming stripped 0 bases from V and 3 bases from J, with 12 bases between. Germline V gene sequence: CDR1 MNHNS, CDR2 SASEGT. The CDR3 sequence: CASSEARNGLYEQYF. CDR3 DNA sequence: TGTGCCAGCAGTGAAGCAAGGAATGGCCTCTACGAGCAGTACTTC.

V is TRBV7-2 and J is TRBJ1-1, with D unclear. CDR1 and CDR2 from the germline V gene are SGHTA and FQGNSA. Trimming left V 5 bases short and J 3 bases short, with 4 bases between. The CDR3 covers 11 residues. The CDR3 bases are TGTGCCAGCAGCCGTCACACTGAAGCTTTCTTT. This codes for CASSRHTEAFF.

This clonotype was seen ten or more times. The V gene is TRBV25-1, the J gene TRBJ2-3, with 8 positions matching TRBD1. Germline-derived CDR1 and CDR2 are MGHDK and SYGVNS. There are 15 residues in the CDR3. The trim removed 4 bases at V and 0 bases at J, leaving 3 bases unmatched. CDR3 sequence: CASSARTGSTDTQYF. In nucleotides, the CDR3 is TGTGCCAGCAGTGCCCGGACAGGGAGCACAGATACGCAGTATTTT.

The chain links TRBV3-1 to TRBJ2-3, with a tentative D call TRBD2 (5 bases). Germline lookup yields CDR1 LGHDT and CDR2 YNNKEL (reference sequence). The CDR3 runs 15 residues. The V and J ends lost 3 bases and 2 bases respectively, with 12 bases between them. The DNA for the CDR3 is TGTGCCAGCAGCCAGCGGGCTCCCTCCACAGATACGCAGTATTTT. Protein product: CASSQRAPSTDTQYF.

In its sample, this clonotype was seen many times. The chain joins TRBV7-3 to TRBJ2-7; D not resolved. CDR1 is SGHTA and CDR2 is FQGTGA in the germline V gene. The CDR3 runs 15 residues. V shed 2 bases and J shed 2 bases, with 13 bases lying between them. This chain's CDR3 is CASSLVLAAPYEQYF. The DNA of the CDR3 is TGTGCCAGCAGCTTAGTCTTGGCCGCCCCCTACGAGCAGTACTTC.

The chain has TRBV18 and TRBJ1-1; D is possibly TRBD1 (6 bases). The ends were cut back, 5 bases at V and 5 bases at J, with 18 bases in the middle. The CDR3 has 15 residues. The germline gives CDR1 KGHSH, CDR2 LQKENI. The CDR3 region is CASSSDTGKGTEAFF. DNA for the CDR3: TGTGCCAGCTCATCAGACACAGGGAAGGGGACTGAAGCTTTCTTT.

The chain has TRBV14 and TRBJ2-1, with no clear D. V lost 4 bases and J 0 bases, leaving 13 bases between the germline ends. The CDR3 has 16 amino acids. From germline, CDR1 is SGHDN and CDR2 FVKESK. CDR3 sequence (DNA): TGTGCCAGCAGCCCGCGACCCTATAGCTCCTACAATGAGCAGTTCTTC. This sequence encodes CASSPRPYSSYNEQFF.

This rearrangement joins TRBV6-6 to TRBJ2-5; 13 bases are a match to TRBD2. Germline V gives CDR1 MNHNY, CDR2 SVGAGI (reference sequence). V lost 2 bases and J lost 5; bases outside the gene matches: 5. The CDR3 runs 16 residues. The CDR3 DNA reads TGTGCCAGCAGTTACCAAGGACTAGCGGGAGTCGAGACCCAGTACTTC. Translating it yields CASSYQGLAGVETQYF.

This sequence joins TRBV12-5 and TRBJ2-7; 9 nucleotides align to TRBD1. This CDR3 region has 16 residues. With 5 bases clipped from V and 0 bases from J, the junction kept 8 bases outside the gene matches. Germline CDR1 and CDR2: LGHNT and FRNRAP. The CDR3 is CASGPEPGQGSYEQYF. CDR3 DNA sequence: TGTGCTAGTGGTCCAGAACCGGGACAGGGCTCCTACGAGCAGTACTTC. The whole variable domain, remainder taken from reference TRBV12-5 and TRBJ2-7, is DARVTQTPRHKVTEMGQEVTMRCQPILGHNTVFWYRQTMMQGLELLAYFRNRAPLDDSGMPKDRFSAEMPDATLATLKIQPSEPRDSAVYFCASGPEPGQGSYEQYFGPGTRLTVT.